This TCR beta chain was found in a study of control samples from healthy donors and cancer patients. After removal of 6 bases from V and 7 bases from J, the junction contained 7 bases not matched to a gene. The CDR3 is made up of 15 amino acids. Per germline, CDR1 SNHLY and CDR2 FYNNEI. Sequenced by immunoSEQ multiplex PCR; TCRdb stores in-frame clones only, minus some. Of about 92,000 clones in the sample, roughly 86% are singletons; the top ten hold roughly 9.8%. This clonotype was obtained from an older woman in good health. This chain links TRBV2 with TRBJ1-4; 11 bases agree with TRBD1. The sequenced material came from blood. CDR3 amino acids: CASSQWGQGGEKLFF. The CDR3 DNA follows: TGTGCCAGCAGCCAGTGGGGACAGGGGGGTGAAAAACTGTTTTTT.